The 3 T cell receptor beta chains presented below share a single source sample, sequenced in a study of cytomegalovirus exposure and HLA in healthy donors. A multiplex PCR was run with 60 Vbeta primers and 13 Jbeta primers. Sequencing used immunoSEQ multiplex PCR; TCRdb keeps in-frame clones, though not all of them. The data show roughly 50,000 clones, and the top ten clones hold about 2.3%. The material sequenced was PBMCs. The receptor set was obtained from a female donor in good health and CMV-seronegative.

This sequence joins TRBV30 and TRBJ2-2, with 16 bases that match TRBD2. V lost 0 bases and J lost 6; bases outside the gene matches: 7. CDR3 length: 18 residues. Germline CDR1 and CDR2: GTSNPN and SVGIG (reference sequence). CDR3 in DNA: TGTGCCTGGAGTGTACTCCGAGGGACTAGCGGGAGGGCCGGGGAGCTGTTTTTT. This sequence encodes CAWSVLRGTSGRAGELFF.

The gene calls are TRBV9 and TRBJ1-3; 9 bases map to TRBD1. The CDR3 runs 14 residues. Germline CDR1 reads SGDLS; CDR2 reads YYNGEE. The trim removed 3 bases at V and 7 bases at J, leaving 5 bases unmatched. The CDR3 DNA reads as TGTGCCAGCAGCGCAGGACAGGGGCGGAACACCATATATTTT. It encodes CASSAGQGRNTIYF.

The chain is built from TRBV14 and TRBJ1-6; the D is unclear. Germline V lookup: CDR1 SGHDN, CDR2 FVKESK. V shed 0 bases and J shed 9 bases, with 6 bases lying between them. CDR3 length: 13 residues. CDR3 DNA: TGTGCCAGCAGCCAAGATTTCGGTTCACCCCTCCACTTT. Translating gives CASSQDFGSPLHF.